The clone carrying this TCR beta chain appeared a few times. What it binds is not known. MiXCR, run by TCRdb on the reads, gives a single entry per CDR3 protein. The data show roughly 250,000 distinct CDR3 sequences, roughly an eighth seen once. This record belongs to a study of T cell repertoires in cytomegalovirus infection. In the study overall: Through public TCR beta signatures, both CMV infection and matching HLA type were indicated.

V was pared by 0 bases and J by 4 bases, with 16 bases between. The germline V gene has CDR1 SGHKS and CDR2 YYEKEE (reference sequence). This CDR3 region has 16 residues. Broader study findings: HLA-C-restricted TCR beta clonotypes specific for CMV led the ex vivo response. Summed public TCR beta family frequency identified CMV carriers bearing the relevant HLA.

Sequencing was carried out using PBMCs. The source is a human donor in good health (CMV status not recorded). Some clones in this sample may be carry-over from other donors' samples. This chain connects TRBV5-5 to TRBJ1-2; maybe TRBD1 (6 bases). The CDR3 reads CASSLEPGVHRYGYTF. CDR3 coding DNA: TGTGCCAGCAGCTTGGAGCCAGGGGTCCACCGCTATGGCTACACCTTC.